This is a list of T cell receptor beta chains from one sample in a study of T-cell reconstitution after alpha-beta-depleted transplantation in children. TCRdb reprocessed the PCR reads via MiXCR and lists one record per CDR3 protein. The sample lists about 350,000 distinct CDR3 sequences, roughly 13% occurring once. This specimen consisted of PBMCs, obtained from the stem cell graft. Source of these receptors: a human donor who donated a stem cell graft to a child with Fanconi anemia. CDR3s include the opening cysteine and the closing phenylalanine or tryptophan.

v_call	j_call	cdr3_aa
TRBV7-8	TRBJ2-1	CASSPARNEQFF
TRBV7-2	TRBJ1-1	CASSPLGTGLEAFF
TRBV20-1	TRBJ1-4	CSASRGRVNEKLFF
TRBV28	TRBJ1-2	CASRTDGGYTF
TRBV3-1	TRBJ2-2	CASSHSGSNTGELFF
TRBV28	TRBJ1-1	CASTRQLNTEAFF
TRBV5-1	TRBJ1-1	CASSLDRFKNTEAFF
TRBV5-1	TRBJ1-6	CASSLGGSRNSPLHF
TRBV11-2	TRBJ1-1	CASSLGRIEAFF
TRBV5-1	TRBJ2-3	CASSFGTSLPDTQYF
TRBV7-9	TRBJ1-3	CASSDWLASGNTIYF
TRBV20-1	TRBJ2-1	CSAPASGGQVGEQFF
TRBV6-2/TRBV6-3	TRBJ2-5	CASSPQTETQYF
TRBV7-2	TRBJ1-4	CASSLSGTLSKLFF
TRBV12-3/TRBV12-4	TRBJ1-2	CASSLRDAGYTF
TRBV28	TRBJ2-5	CASSLSYQETQYF
TRBV6-2/TRBV6-3	TRBJ2-3	CASSSTDTDTQYF
TRBV30	TRBJ2-7	CAWSRDSYTSEQYF
TRBV28	TRBJ1-1	CASSFGRPMGTEAFF
TRBV20-1	TRBJ2-2	CSARDRSGGDTGELFF
TRBV20-1	TRBJ2-3	CSASPRGVQYF
TRBV25-1	TRBJ2-2	CASSSPTGKNTGELFF
TRBV12-3/TRBV12-4	TRBJ1-5	CASRFGFQPQHF
TRBV12-3/TRBV12-4	TRBJ2-5	CASSFEGPETQYF
TRBV12-3/TRBV12-4	TRBJ1-6	CASRESYNSPLHF
TRBV2	TRBJ2-3	CASSPDSGSADTQYF
TRBV19	TRBJ2-7	CASSNPGQVKPTYEQYF
TRBV20-1	TRBJ1-5	CSARSAWEGSGPQHF
TRBV29-1	TRBJ1-3	CSVDRGRNTIYF
TRBV7-7	TRBJ2-1	CASSRDRRNEQFF
TRBV6-5	TRBJ1-5	CASRPGEYSNQPQHF
TRBV29-1	TRBJ2-3	CSVEGTSAADTQYF
TRBV5-1	TRBJ1-3	CASSQNQENTIYF
TRBV20-1	TRBJ2-2	CSAREGLSDGELFF
TRBV25-1	TRBJ1-1	CASSEEGLEAFF
TRBV27	TRBJ2-1	CASSWSGGYNEQFF
TRBV20-1	TRBJ2-7	CSARPFSGHHDEQYF
TRBV20-1	TRBJ2-3	CSAIRTSTDTQYF
TRBV6-2/TRBV6-3	TRBJ2-5	CASSRRTAGQETQYF
TRBV27	TRBJ2-4	CASSRARQNIQYF
TRBV12-3/TRBV12-4	TRBJ2-5	CASSVYQETQYF
TRBV28	TRBJ2-3	CASINVGLAGDTDTQYF
TRBV7-2	TRBJ1-5	CASSLGRGQGNQPQHF
TRBV7-2	TRBJ1-5	CASSLGFSVNQPQHF
TRBV12-3/TRBV12-4	TRBJ2-3	CASSWGQGDTQYF
TRBV5-6	TRBJ1-4	CASSLSGRFIEGEKLFF
TRBV20-1	TRBJ2-7	CSAKGRFSYEQYF
TRBV7-9	TRBJ2-3	CASSSDRSTDTQYF
TRBV7-2	TRBJ2-2	CASSLWGGPGTGELFF
TRBV5-6	TRBJ1-2	CASSYQQGDYTF
TRBV7-2	TRBJ1-1	CASSLGLGNTEAFF
TRBV7-3	TRBJ2-1	CASSTQAGPYNEQFF
TRBV28	TRBJ1-1	CASSLIQGTTEAFF
TRBV7-2	TRBJ2-2	CASSPRVAGVGELFF
TRBV3-1	TRBJ2-7	CASSLGTGDAAQYF
TRBV12-3/TRBV12-4	TRBJ2-1	CASSPPSETEQFF
TRBV6-2/TRBV6-3	TRBJ2-3	CASSHSGGALDTQYF